These 9 T cell receptor beta chains were sequenced from one sample in a study of T-cell memory formation after mild COVID-19 (TCRdb year 2021). Receptors were amplified or captured by 5' RACE. For sequencing, an Illumina NovaSeq 6000 was employed. TCRdb reran the public reads through fastp at Q25 and MiXCR, keeping productive beta chains. Identical CDR3 proteins give one entry, which carries the most common genes and DNA. The sample yields about 190,000 distinct CDR3 sequences; approximately 16% were counted once. The ten largest clones take up roughly 2.4% of the sample. Sample: PBMCs or a T cell subset sorted from them (not recorded which). These receptors were collected from an adult woman who had mild COVID-19 (a few samples of this study predate the infection). The sample titles of this study are shuffled in the database, so cell type and time point are left out; the donor was told from shared clones.

This clonotype was detected a few times. This rearrangement joins TRBV29-1 to TRBJ1-1; no clear D gene. This CDR3 spans 14 amino acids. Germline V gene data show CDR1 as SQVTM and CDR2 as ANQGSEA. Trimming removed 6 bases at V and 4 bases at J, with 18 bases between. DNA of the CDR3: TGCAGCGTAGGAAACGTCCTGGGGAGCACTGAAGCTTTCTTT. Translated, it gives CSVGNVLGSTEAFF.

The count of this clonotype is one. V gene TRBV30 combines with J gene TRBJ1-2; 8 bases match TRBD1. CDR3 length equals 14 residues. V lost 3 bases to trimming and J lost 5 bases; unmatched junction nucleotides: 8. Per the germline V gene, CDR1 is GTSNPN and CDR2 is SVGIG (reference sequence). The CDR3 spells CAWRIGQGGYGYTF. CDR3 DNA sequence: TGTGCCTGGAGGATAGGACAGGGAGGGTATGGCTACACCTTC.

In the case of this clonotype: Germline is not matched at one junction end, which may reflect a read error. This chain links TRBV2 with TRBJ2-2, with TRBD1 matching 7 bases. Germline CDR1 reads SNHLY; CDR2 reads FYNNEI. The CDR3 contains 13 residues. DNA for the CDR3: TGTGCCAGCAGGGACAGGAACACCCGGGAGCTGTTTTTT. This encodes CASRDRNTRELFF.

The genes are TRBV24-1 and TRBJ2-2, with TRBD1 matching over 10 bases. The CDR3 is 15 amino acids. The germline gives CDR1 KGHDR, CDR2 SFDVKD. The V segment lost 7 bases and the J segment 3 bases; nucleotides outside the gene matches: 4. DNA for the CDR3: TGTGCCACCAGGACAGGGGGCGGGGACACCGGGGAGCTGTTTTTT. Protein: CATRTGGGDTGELFF.

The sample holds a few counts of this clonotype. The chain uses TRBV5-1 and TRBJ2-1; 12 nucleotides agree with TRBD2. V trimming: 4 bases; J trimming: 6 bases; junction bases outside the gene matches: 8. CDR1 is SGHRS, CDR2 YFSETQ, per germline. CDR3 length: 16 amino acids. The CDR3 sequence is CASSLRTSGISNEQFF. CDR3 coding DNA: TGCGCCAGCAGCCTAAGGACTAGCGGGATTAGCAATGAGCAGTTCTTC.

This clonotype was picked up many times. The chain employs TRBV11-3 and TRBJ2-1, with unresolved D. Germline CDR1 and CDR2: SGHNT and YENEEA. CDR3 size: 16 residues. V was shortened by 0 bases and J by 2 bases, with 11 bases between the two germline ends. CDR3 residues: CASSLEGSLAYNEQFF. The CDR3 DNA is TGTGCCAGCAGCTTAGAAGGCAGTTTAGCCTACAATGAGCAGTTCTTC.

This clonotype was observed a few times. The V and J genes are TRBV25-1 and TRBJ1-1, with D possibly matching TRBD1 (5 bases). The CDR3 spans 17 residues. Looked up from germline, CDR1 is MGHDK and CDR2 is SYGVNS. Trimming pared 4 bases from V and 0 bases from J, leaving 18 bases between. The CDR3 is CASSGGGNIGLNTEAFF. The CDR3 DNA follows: TGTGCCAGCAGTGGGGGCGGGAATATAGGGCTGAACACTGAAGCTTTCTTT.

The rearrangement links TRBV7-2 to TRBJ1-6; D is possibly TRBD1 (5 bases). Trimming removed 7 bases at V and 10 bases at J, with 23 bases between. The germline gives CDR1 SGHTA, CDR2 FQGNSA. The CDR3 has 16 residues. CDR3 coding DNA: TGTGCCAGCAACCTGCAGGGAGGATTCGCAGGATCACCCCTCCACTTT. This sequence encodes CASNLQGGFAGSPLHF.

The chain couples TRBV6-5 to TRBJ2-2, with D unresolved. The CDR3 loop spans 15 amino acids. Germline loops: CDR1 MNHEY, CDR2 SVGAGI. The V gene lost 7 bases and the J gene lost 6 bases, with 18 bases spanning the gap. CDR3 sequence reads: CASIQGGGWAGELFF. The CDR3 DNA sequence: TGTGCCAGCATTCAAGGTGGTGGCTGGGCCGGGGAGCTGTTTTTT.